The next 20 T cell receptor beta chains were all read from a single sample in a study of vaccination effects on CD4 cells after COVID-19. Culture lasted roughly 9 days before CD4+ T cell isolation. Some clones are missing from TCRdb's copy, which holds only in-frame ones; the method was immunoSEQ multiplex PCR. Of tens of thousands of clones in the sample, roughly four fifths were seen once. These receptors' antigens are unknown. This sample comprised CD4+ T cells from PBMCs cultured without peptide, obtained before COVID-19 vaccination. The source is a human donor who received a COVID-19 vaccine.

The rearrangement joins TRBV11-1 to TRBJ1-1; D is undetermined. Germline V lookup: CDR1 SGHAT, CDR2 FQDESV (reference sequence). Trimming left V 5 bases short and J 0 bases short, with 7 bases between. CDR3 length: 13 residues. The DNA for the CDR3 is TGTGCCAGCAGCCTAGACCTGAACACTGAAGCTTTCTTT. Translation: CASSLDLNTEAFF.

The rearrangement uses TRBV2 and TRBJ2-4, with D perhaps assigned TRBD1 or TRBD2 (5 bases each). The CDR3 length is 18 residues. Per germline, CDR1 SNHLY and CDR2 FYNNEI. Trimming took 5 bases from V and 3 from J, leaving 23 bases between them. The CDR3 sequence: CASSLQGFLAGGKNIQYF. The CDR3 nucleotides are TGTGCCAGCAGTCTCCAGGGTTTTTTGGCTGGGGGCAAAAACATTCAGTACTTC. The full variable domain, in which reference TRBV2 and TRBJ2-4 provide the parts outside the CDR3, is EPEVTQTPSHQVTQMGQEVILRCVPISNHLYFYWYRQILGQKVEFLVSFYNNEISEKSEIFDDQFSVERPDGSNFTLKIRSTKLEDSAMYFCASSLQGFLAGGKNIQYFGAGTRLSVL.

This chain's CDR3 is CASSSRPGTSGEETQYF. CDR3 nucleotide sequence: TGTGCCAGCAGCAGCCGACCCGGGACTAGCGGCGAAGAGACCCAGTACTTC. The chain combines TRBV11-2 with TRBJ2-5; 11 bases match TRBD2. The CDR3 runs to 17 residues. V lost 5 bases and J lost 3; bases outside the gene matches: 11. Looked up from germline, CDR1 is SGHAT and CDR2 is FQNNGV.

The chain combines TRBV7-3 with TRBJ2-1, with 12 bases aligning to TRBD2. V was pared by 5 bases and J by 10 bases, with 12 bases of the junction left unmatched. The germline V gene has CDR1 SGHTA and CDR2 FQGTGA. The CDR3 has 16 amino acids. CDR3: CASSPSASGGAWEQFF. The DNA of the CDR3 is TGTGCCAGCAGCCCCTCCGCTAGCGGGGGGGCATGGGAGCAGTTCTTC.

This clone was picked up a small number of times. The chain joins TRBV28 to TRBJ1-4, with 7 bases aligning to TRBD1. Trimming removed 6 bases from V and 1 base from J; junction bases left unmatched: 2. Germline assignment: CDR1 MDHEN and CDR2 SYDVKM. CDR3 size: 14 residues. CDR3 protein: CASRQGGTNEKLFF. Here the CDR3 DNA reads TGTGCCAGCAGGCAGGGGGGAACTAATGAAAAACTGTTTTTT.

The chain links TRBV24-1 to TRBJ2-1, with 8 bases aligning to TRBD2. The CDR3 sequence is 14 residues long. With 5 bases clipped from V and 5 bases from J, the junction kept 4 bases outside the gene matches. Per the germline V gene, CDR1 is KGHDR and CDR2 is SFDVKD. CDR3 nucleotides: TGTGCCACCAGTGTCGCGGGGGGAAACAATGAGCAGTTCTTC. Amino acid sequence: CATSVAGGNNEQFF.

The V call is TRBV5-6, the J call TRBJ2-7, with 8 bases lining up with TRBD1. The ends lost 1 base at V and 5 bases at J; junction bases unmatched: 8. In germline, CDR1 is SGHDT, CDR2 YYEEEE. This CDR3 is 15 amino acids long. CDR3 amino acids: CASSLFSGGGHEQYV. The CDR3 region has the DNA TGTGCCAGCAGCTTGTTTTCAGGGGGCGGCCACGAGCAGTACGTC.

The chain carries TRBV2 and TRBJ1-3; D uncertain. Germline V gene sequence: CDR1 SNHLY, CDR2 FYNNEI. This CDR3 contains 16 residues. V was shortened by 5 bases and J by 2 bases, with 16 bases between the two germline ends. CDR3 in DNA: TGTGCCAGCAGTTTCCGGCGGGCGGACGCTGGAAACACCATATATTTT. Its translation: CASSFRRADAGNTIYF.

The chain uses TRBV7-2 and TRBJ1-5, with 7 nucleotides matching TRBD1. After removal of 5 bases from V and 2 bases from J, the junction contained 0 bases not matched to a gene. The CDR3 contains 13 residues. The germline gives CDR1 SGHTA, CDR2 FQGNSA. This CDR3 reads CASSGQGNQPQHF. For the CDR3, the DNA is TGTGCCAGCAGCGGACAGGGCAATCAGCCCCAGCATTTT.

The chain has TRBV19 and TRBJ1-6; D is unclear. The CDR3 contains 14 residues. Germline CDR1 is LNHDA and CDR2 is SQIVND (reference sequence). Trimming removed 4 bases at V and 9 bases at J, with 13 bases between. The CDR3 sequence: CASSSAGFGSPLHF. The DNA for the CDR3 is TGTGCCAGTAGTAGCGCGGGTTTTGGTTCACCCCTCCACTTT.

The CDR3 sequence: CASGLSSRETQYF. The CDR3 nucleotides read TGTGCTAGTGGTTTGAGTAGCCGAGAGACCCAGTACTTC. This sequence joins TRBV12-5 and TRBJ2-5; D not resolved. Trimming removed 2 bases at V and 4 bases at J, with 8 bases between. The germline gives CDR1 LGHNT, CDR2 FRNRAP. This CDR3 has 13 amino acids.

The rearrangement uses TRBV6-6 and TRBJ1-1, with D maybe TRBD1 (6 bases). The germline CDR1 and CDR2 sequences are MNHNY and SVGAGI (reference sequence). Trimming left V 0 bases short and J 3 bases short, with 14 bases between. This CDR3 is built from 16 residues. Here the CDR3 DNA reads TGTGCCAGCAGTTACTCGATTCGCAGGGGACACACTGAAGCTTTCTTT. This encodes CASSYSIRRGHTEAFF.

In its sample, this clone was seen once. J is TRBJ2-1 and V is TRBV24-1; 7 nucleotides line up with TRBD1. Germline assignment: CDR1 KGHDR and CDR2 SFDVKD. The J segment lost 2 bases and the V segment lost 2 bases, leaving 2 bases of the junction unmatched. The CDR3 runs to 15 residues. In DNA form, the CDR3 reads TGTGCCACCAGTGATTGGCAGGGGGCCTACAATGAGCAGTTCTTC. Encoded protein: CATSDWQGAYNEQFF.

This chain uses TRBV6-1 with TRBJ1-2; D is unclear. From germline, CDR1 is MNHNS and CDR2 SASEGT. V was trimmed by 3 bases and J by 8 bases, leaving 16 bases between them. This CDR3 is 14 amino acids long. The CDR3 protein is CASSDIPRGRGYTF. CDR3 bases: TGTGCCAGCAGTGACATTCCCCGGGGTAGGGGCTACACCTTC.

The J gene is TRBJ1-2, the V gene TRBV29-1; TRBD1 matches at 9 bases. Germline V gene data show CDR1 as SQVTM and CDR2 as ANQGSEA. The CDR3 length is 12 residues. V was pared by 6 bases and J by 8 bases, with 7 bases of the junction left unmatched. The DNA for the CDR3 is TGCAGCGTGTACCGGGACAGGGACGGCTACACCTTC. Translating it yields CSVYRDRDGYTF.

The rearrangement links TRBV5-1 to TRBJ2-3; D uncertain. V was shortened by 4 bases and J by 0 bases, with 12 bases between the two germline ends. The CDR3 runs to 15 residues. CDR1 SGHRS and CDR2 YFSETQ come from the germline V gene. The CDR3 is CASSPSDPSTDTQYF. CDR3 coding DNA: TGCGCCAGCAGCCCGTCCGACCCCAGCACAGATACGCAGTATTTT.

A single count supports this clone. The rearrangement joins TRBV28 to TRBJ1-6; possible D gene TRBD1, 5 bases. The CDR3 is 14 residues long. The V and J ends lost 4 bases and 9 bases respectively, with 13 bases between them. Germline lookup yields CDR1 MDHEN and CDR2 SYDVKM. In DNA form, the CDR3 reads TGTGCCAGCAGTTCCGGGACCGGGCTTTCACCCCTCCACTTT. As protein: CASSSGTGLSPLHF. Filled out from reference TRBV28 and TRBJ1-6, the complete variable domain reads DVKVTQSSRYLVKRTGEKVFLECVQDMDHENMFWYRQDPGLGLRLIYFSYDVKMKEKGDIPEGYSVSREKKERFSLILESASTNQTSMYLCASSSGTGLSPLHFGNGTRLTVT.

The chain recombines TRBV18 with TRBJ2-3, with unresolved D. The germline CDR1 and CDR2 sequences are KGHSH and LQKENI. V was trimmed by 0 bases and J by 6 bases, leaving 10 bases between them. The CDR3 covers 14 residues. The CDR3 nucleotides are TGTGCCAGCTCACCACCGACCCGGTCCGATACGCAGTATTTT. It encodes CASSPPTRSDTQYF.

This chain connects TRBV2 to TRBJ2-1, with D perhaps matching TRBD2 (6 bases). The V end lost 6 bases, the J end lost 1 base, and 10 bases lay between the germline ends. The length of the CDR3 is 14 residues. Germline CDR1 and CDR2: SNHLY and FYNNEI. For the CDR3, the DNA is TGTGCCAGCAGAATTCGGGGGTCCTACAATGAGCAGTTCTTC. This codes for CASRIRGSYNEQFF.

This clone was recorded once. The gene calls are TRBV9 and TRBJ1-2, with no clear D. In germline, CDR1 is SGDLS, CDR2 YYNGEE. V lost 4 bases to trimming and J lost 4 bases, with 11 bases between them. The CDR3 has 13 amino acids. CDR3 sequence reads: CASSLVNAYGYTF. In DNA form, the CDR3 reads TGTGCCAGCAGCCTAGTCAACGCCTATGGCTACACCTTC.